This T cell receptor (beta chain) was sequenced in a study of blood T cell repertoires in COVID-19. Overall study: COVID-19 samples from acute and convalescent phases originated in the United States, Italy and Spain. In each case, the material was cDNA or gDNA derived from T cells, B-cell-depleted T cells, or PBMCs.

Per germline, CDR1 LGHDT and CDR2 YNNKEL (reference sequence). The V segment lost 4 bases and the J segment 4 bases; nucleotides outside the gene matches: 7. This CDR3 spans 15 amino acids. The Seattle patients, enrolled during active infection, were followed longitudinally. In the study's own analysis: Amplification of reference gene primers was used by the study to estimate nucleated cell counts. Clones were read by immunoSEQ multiplex PCR, and TCRdb kept only the in-frame ones, dropping some. The DNA was the basis for D and trimming; V, J and clone size are from that table. The table includes a few hundred thousand clones, approximately 86% detected once.

The clonotype was recovered from a human donor with COVID-19, enrolled during active disease. The donor label of this sample is uncertain. Sequencing was carried out using peripheral blood. The chain has TRBV3-1 (or the pseudogene TRBV3-2) and TRBJ1-5, with TRBD1 matching 7 bases. The CDR3 DNA reads as TGTGCCAGCAGCCTGGGACAGAGAGGTAATCAGCCCCAGCATTTT. Protein product: CASSLGQRGNQPQHF.